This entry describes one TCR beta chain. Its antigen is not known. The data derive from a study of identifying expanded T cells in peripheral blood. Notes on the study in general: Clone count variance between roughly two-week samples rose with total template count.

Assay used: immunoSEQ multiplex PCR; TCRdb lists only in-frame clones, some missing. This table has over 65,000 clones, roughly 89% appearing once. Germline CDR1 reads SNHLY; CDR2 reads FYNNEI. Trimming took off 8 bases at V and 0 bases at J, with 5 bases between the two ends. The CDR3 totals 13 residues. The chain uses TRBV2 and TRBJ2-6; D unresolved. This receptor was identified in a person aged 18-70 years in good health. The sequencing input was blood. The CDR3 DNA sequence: TGTGCCAGCTCCGACTCTGGGGCCAACGTCCTGACTTTC. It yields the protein CASSDSGANVLTF.